The text below deals with one T cell receptor beta chain. This sample was taken from a study of blood T cell repertoires in COVID-19. Study in general: Whether acute or convalescent, the COVID-19 samples came from the United States, Italy and Spain. In each case, the material was cDNA or gDNA derived from T cells, B-cell-depleted T cells, or PBMCs.

This CDR3 comprises 14 residues. Germline CDR1 SNHLY, CDR2 FYNNEI. J was trimmed by 5 bases and V by 7 bases; bases with no gene match: 9. Authors' data handling: Amplification from reference gene primers served as the basis for estimated nucleated cell counts. Sequencing was performed with immunoSEQ multiplex PCR; in TCRdb, only in-frame clones are kept and a portion is missing. That table is the source of V, J and clone size, and D and trimming were worked out from the DNA. Here the sample spans about 190,000 clones, around nine tenths being singletons. The source material was peripheral blood. The chain carries TRBV2 and TRBJ2-5, with 8 nucleotides matching TRBD1. This receptor was obtained from a man under 40 with acute or convalescent COVID-19. The chain's CDR3 is CASIQQGAQETQYF. The CDR3 nucleotides read TGTGCCAGCATTCAGCAGGGGGCTCAGGAGACCCAGTACTTC.